The clone carrying this T cell receptor beta chain has ten or more counts. Its antigen is currently unknown. The data were obtained in a study of CD8 T cells in ankylosing spondylitis. Findings and caveats of the study: Reports say disease-linked clones showed up significantly more in matched ankylosing spondylitis synovial fluid.

A single record per CDR3 protein comes from TCRdb applying MiXCR to the 5' RACE reads. The sample shows about 140,000 distinct CDR3 sequences, 7% to 10% of them seen only once. V was pared by 5 bases and J by 1 base, with 7 bases of the junction left unmatched. CDR3 length equals 15 residues. Germline V gives CDR1 DFQATT, CDR2 SNEGSKA (reference sequence). This chain joins TRBV20-1 and TRBJ2-2, with TRBD1 matching over 7 bases. Sequencing was performed on synovial fluid, either unsorted or a sorted T cell fraction (not recorded which). This receptor was obtained from a male donor with ankylosing spondylitis. The CDR3 DNA reads TGCAGTGCTTTTATCAGGGGGAGGAACACCGGGGAGCTGTTTTTT. This gives the protein CSAFIRGRNTGELFF.